These T cell receptor beta chains were read from a single sample in a study of blood T cell repertoires in COVID-19. Here immunoSEQ multiplex PCR was the method, and the copy in TCRdb shows in-frame clones only, minus some. The sample consists of some 240,000 clones, roughly 80% of them appearing once. The specimen was peripheral blood. These receptors were collected from a woman at least 80 years old with acute or convalescent COVID-19. The CDR3 runs from the conserved cysteine through the conserved F or W. D genes are given only for firm matches. Expanded clones are given a class, and other clones once, few, many or no size at all.

cdr3_length	d_call	clone_size	v_call	j_call	cdr3_aa	cdr3_nt
20	TRBD1	few	TRBV12-5	TRBJ2-1	CASAYFGFRSRGQGHNEQFF	TGTGCTAGTGCCTACTTTGGTTTCCGGAGCAGGGGACAGGGACACAATGAGCAGTTCTTC
15	TRBD1	NA	TRBV15	TRBJ2-2	CATRGDRANTGELFF	TGTGCCACCAGAGGGGACAGGGCGAACACCGGGGAGCTGTTTTTT
18	TRBD2	NA	TRBV19	TRBJ2-3	CASSRGLAGGLGGDTQYF	TGTGCCAGTAGTCGTGGACTAGCGGGGGGATTGGGGGGAGATACGCAGTATTTT
13	TRBD1	NA	TRBV5-1	TRBJ1-1	CASSKQGGTEAFF	TGCGCCAGCAGCAAACAGGGGGGCACTGAAGCTTTCTTT
15	NA	NA	TRBV18	TRBJ1-1	CASSIGGGGNTEAFF	TGTGCCAGCTCTATAGGAGGGGGGGGCAACACTGAAGCTTTCTTT
16	TRBD2	NA	TRBV27	TRBJ2-2	CASSFLAGANTGELFF	TGTGCCAGCAGTTTTCTGGCGGGGGCGAACACCGGGGAGCTGTTTTTT
19	NA	NA	TRBV19	TRBJ1-5	CASSIGLRGGTYSNQPQHF	TGTGCCAGTAGTATTGGATTAAGAGGAGGGACTTATAGCAATCAGCCCCAGCATTTT
15	NA	few	TRBV27	TRBJ1-2	CASSLSPKGDYGYTF	TGTGCCAGCAGTTTGAGCCCGAAAGGGGACTATGGCTACACCTTC
16	TRBD2	NA	TRBV27	TRBJ2-1	CASSYQRAGGRYEQFF	TGTGCCAGCAGTTACCAGCGGGCGGGGGGCAGATATGAGCAGTTCTTC
15	NA	few	TRBV15	TRBJ2-5	CATSRGTGIQETQYF	TGTGCCACCAGCAGAGGTACAGGGATTCAAGAGACCCAGTACTTC
17	NA	NA	TRBV7-9	TRBJ2-4	CASSFSRDNGYKNIQYF	TGTGCCAGCAGCTTTAGCAGGGACAATGGGTACAAAAACATTCAGTACTTC
12	NA	NA	TRBV3-1/TRBV3-2	TRBJ1-2	CASSQANYGYTF	TGTGCCAGCAGCCAAGCGAACTATGGCTACACCTTC
19	TRBD2	NA	TRBV27	TRBJ2-5	CPRPPRRGEGRDGQETQYF	TGTCCCCGCCCACCACGGCGGGGGGAGGGTAGAGACGGCCAAGAGACCCAGTACTTC
19	TRBD2	NA	TRBV18	TRBJ2-5	CASSPPTSGGAWYQETQYF	TGTGCCAGCTCACCACCGACTAGCGGGGGGGCGTGGTACCAAGAGACCCAGTACTTC
15	NA	NA	TRBV19	TRBJ2-1	CASSLRGGGYNEQFF	TGTGCCAGTAGTCTACGGGGTGGGGGGTACAATGAGCAGTTCTTC
15	NA	NA	TRBV11-2	TRBJ2-7	CASSFSVGGSYEQYF	TGTGCCAGCAGCTTCTCTGTGGGGGGCTCCTACGAGCAGTACTTC
15	NA	NA	TRBV27	TRBJ1-5	CASSPQGHFNRPQHF	TGTGCCAGCAGTCCCCAGGGACATTTCAATCGGCCCCAGCATTTT
13	TRBD2	once	TRBV19	TRBJ2-7	CASTPTGGDTQYF	TGTGCCAGTACCCCAACGGGGGGGGATACGCAGTACTTC
15	NA	NA	TRBV2	TRBJ1-1	CASSAFTDTNTEAFF	TGTGCCAGCAGCGCTTTCACCGACACTAACACTGAAGCTTTCTTT
14	NA	NA	TRBV9	TRBJ1-6	CASSVTGTQSPLHF	TGTGCCAGCAGCGTAACAGGGACCCAGTCACCCCTCCACTTT